The source of this T cell receptor beta chain is a study of cytomegalovirus exposure and HLA in healthy donors. General study points: Listed as cytomegalovirus-associated were 150 to 200 TCR beta chains. Cytomegalovirus status was reportedly diagnosed by the classifier with high sensitivity and specificity.

The CDR3 totals 11 residues. With 6 bases removed from V and 3 bases from J, the gap between germline ends came to 8 bases. Germline CDR1 and CDR2: GTSNPN and SVGIG (reference sequence). Researchers ran the PCR with 60 Vbeta and 13 Jbeta primers. Some clones are missing from TCRdb's copy, which holds only in-frame ones; the method was immunoSEQ multiplex PCR. In the table there are 95,000 to 150,000 clones, approximately 72% of which are singletons. This clone was counted only a few times. What it binds is not known. The sequenced material came from PBMCs. The TCR was taken from a man aged 18 to 30 in good health and CMV-seronegative. The rearrangement links TRBV30 to TRBJ2-5; weak D call: TRBD2 (5 bases). The CDR3 sequence is CACLEEETQYF. The CDR3 nucleotides read TGTGCCTGCCTGGAGGAAGAGACCCAGTACTTC.